One and the same sample provided the 6 T cell receptor beta chains below, sequenced in a study of Graves' ophthalmopathy and Graves' hyperthyroidism. RNA transcripts provided the template for amplifying TCR beta CDR3 regions. HTBI primers were used in a first-round RT-PCR, which preceded a second-round multiplex PCR. TCRdb redid the calling of the multiplex PCR reads with MiXCR, one entry per CDR3 protein. The profile covers about 620,000 distinct CDR3 sequences, with approximately 22% appearing a single time and 7.1% taken by the ten largest. The specimen sequenced was peripheral blood. Receptor source: a woman between 18 and 29 years old with stable Graves' hyperthyroidism. Some clones in this sample may be carry-over from other donors' samples.

This clonotype was found many times. V is TRBV27 and J is TRBJ1-6; no firm D call. This CDR3 is 14 amino acids long. Germline CDR1 and CDR2: MNHEY and SMNVEV (reference sequence). V shed 2 bases and J shed 7 bases, with 9 bases lying between them. CDR3 sequence (DNA): TGTGCCAGCAGTTTAACACACGGAAATTCACCCCTCCACTTT. Its translation is CASSLTHGNSPLHF.

The rearrangement joins TRBV27 to TRBJ2-7; 9 bases align to TRBD2. Per germline, CDR1 MNHEY and CDR2 SMNVEV (reference sequence). The ends lost 3 bases at V and 1 base at J; junction bases unmatched: 7. CDR3 length: 16 residues. As DNA, the CDR3 is TGTGCCAGCAGTTTGAGGGGACTAGCAGGATCCTACGAGCAGTACTTC. The encoded protein is CASSLRGLAGSYEQYF.

There are a few counts of this clonotype. The chain couples TRBV19 to TRBJ1-2; 9 bases align to TRBD1. CDR1 is LNHDA and CDR2 is SQIVND in the germline V gene (reference sequence). The ends lost 5 bases at V and 8 bases at J; junction bases unmatched: 9. The CDR3 consists of 14 residues. The CDR3 bases are TGTGCCAGTAGTTCACCCGGGACAGGGAAGGGCTACACCTTC. The encoded protein is CASSSPGTGKGYTF.

This clonotype was counted many times. The rearrangement links TRBV5-1 to TRBJ2-7; D is perhaps TRBD1 or TRBD2 (5 bases each). V was cut by 4 bases and J by 4 bases, with 15 bases left in between. From germline, CDR1 is SGHRS and CDR2 YFSETQ. This CDR3 is 14 amino acids long. CDR3 sequence: CASSPRDVRYEQYF. The CDR3 bases are TGCGCCAGCAGCCCCCGGGACGTTAGGTACGAGCAGTACTTC.

This chain uses TRBV28 with TRBJ2-7; D gene uncertain. The CDR3 spans 14 residues. CDR1 and CDR2 (germline): MDHEN, SYDVKM. V lost 3 bases and J lost 1, with 10 bases in between. CDR3 in DNA: TGTGCCAGCAGTTTGTTCTTACTTTCCTACGAGCAGTACTTC. Its protein product is CASSLFLLSYEQYF.

This clonotype showed up many times. The chain has TRBV12-3 or TRBV12-4 and TRBJ2-7; no definite D call. With 0 bases removed from V and 0 bases from J, the gap between germline ends came to 6 bases. The CDR3 length is 14 residues. The CDR3 spells CASSLAAGSYEQYF. The CDR3 DNA sequence: TGTGCCAGCAGTTTAGCGGCAGGCTCCTACGAGCAGTACTTC.